This entry lists 22 T cell receptor beta chains sequenced from one sample in a study of vaccination effects on CD4 cells after COVID-19. The antigens these receptors bind are not known. Measured with immunoSEQ multiplex PCR; TCRdb has only the in-frame clones, and not every one. The data show about 68,000 clones, 75% to 90% seen once. Sequencing followed a ViraFEST assay step that expanded antigen-specific CD4+ T cells with viral peptide pools. Isolating CD4+ T cells followed approximately nine days of culture. Recipients of the vaccine had no prior SARS-CoV-2 infection and negative nucleocapsid antibodies. Material: CD4+ T cells from PBMCs cultured with SARS-CoV-2 spike peptides, obtained before COVID-19 vaccination. The receptor source for this set is a human donor who received a COVID-19 vaccine.

The chain links TRBV11-3 to TRBJ2-5, with 7 positions matching TRBD2. Germline values: CDR1 SGHNT, CDR2 YENEEA. The trim removed 1 base at V and 5 bases at J, leaving 4 bases unmatched. CDR3 length: 14 residues. Here the CDR3 DNA reads TGTGCCAGCAGCTTAGGGGGGGGATGGGAGACCCAGTACTTC. It specifies CASSLGGGWETQYF.

V gene TRBV6-5 combines with J gene TRBJ2-6; perhaps TRBD2 as D (5 bases). V was clipped by 3 bases and J by 4 bases, with 13 bases between them. The CDR3 loop spans 16 amino acids. Germline V lookup: CDR1 MNHEY, CDR2 SVGAGI. CDR3 region: CASSYISRGGANVLTF. CDR3 DNA: TGTGCCAGCAGTTATATCAGCCGAGGGGGGGCCAACGTCCTGACTTTC.

This sequence joins TRBV5-1 and TRBJ1-2; D ambiguous. CDR1 and CDR2 (germline): SGHRS, YFSETQ. Deletions cut 2 bases from V and 2 bases from J, with 7 bases between. This CDR3 has 13 residues. The CDR3 sequence is CASSFSENYGYTF. The CDR3 region has the DNA TGCGCCAGCAGCTTTTCCGAAAACTATGGCTACACCTTC.

V is TRBV5-6 and J is TRBJ2-5; 8 positions match TRBD1. CDR1 is SGHDT, CDR2 YYEEEE, per germline. Germline trimming cut 5 bases from V and 4 bases from J; bases unmatched to any gene: 4. This CDR3 region has 13 residues. The CDR3 reads CASRETGVETQYF. In nucleotides, the CDR3 is TGTGCCAGCAGAGAGACAGGGGTAGAGACCCAGTACTTC. The full variable domain, in which reference TRBV5-6 and TRBJ2-5 provide the parts outside the CDR3, is DAGVTQSPTHLIKTRGQQVTLRCSPKSGHDTVSWYQQALGQGPQFIFQYYEEEERQRGNFPDRFSGHQFPNYSSELNVNALLLGDSALYLCASRETGVETQYFGPGTRLLVL.

In DNA form, the CDR3 reads TGTGCCAGCAGCGACCCCGGGCCGCACCTTTATGGCTACACCTTC. Translating it yields CASSDPGPHLYGYTF. V is TRBV6-2 or TRBV6-3 and J is TRBJ1-2; D not resolved. Germline V gives CDR1 MNHEY, CDR2 SVGEGT. The CDR3 totals 15 residues. The V and J ends lost 6 bases and 5 bases respectively, with 19 bases between them.

The rearrangement links TRBV4-1 to TRBJ2-3, with TRBD2 identical over 8 bases. CDR1 is MGHRA and CDR2 is YSYEKL in the germline V gene. V was clipped by 1 base and J by 2 bases; unmatched bases: 14. This CDR3 has 19 amino acids. The CDR3 coding sequence is TGCGCCAGCAGCCAAGTCATCCGTAGGCGGGGGGCCGTCACAGATACGCAGTATTTT. Its translation: CASSQVIRRRGAVTDTQYF.

This sequence joins TRBV29-1 and TRBJ1-2; D is possibly TRBD1 (5 bases). The ends were cut back, 3 bases at V and 4 bases at J, with 9 bases in the middle. The germline V gene encodes CDR1 SQVTM and CDR2 ANQGSEA. The CDR3 runs to 12 residues. CDR3 bases: TGCAGCGTTGATTCGACAGTCTATGGCTACACCTTC. This gives the protein CSVDSTVYGYTF. The complete variable domain, with remaining parts taken from reference TRBV29-1 and TRBJ1-2, reads SAVISQKPSRDICQRGTSLTIQCQVDSQVTMMFWYRQQPGQSLTLIATANQGSEATYESGFVIDKFPISRPNLTFSTLTVSNMSPEDSSIYLCSVDSTVYGYTFGSGTRLTVV.

This clone was recorded a few times. This chain joins TRBV19 and TRBJ1-5; the D is unclear. Germline values: CDR1 LNHDA, CDR2 SQIVND (reference sequence). Trimming pared 6 bases from V and 4 bases from J, leaving 10 bases between. The CDR3 sequence is 13 residues long. CDR3 nucleotide sequence: TGTGCCAGTAGGGGGAGGGCTAATCAGCCCCAGCATTTT. Protein sequence: CASRGRANQPQHF.

This chain links TRBV6-5 with TRBJ2-5, with a weak D call TRBD2 (5 bases). The CDR3 length is 13 residues. From germline, CDR1 is MNHEY and CDR2 SVGAGI. The germline V and J ends were trimmed by 7 bases and 5 bases, with 14 bases remaining between them. CDR3 in DNA: TGTGCCAGCACTCGAGCCGGGGTGGAGACCCAGTACTTC. This encodes CASTRAGVETQYF.

The V and J genes are TRBV6-5 and TRBJ1-2; D gene ambiguous. CDR1 is MNHEY, CDR2 SVGAGI, per germline. V lost 5 bases and J lost 7, with 11 bases in between. This CDR3 has 12 amino acids. In DNA form, the CDR3 reads TGTGCCAGCAGTCCTCGTCCCGGTGGCTACACCTTC. Its translation is CASSPRPGGYTF.

V and J are TRBV27 and TRBJ2-2; 8 positions agree with TRBD1. The CDR3 runs to 17 residues. From germline, CDR1 is MNHEY and CDR2 SMNVEV (reference sequence). V shed 0 bases and J 3 bases; nucleotides not matched to a gene: 6. In DNA, the CDR3 is TGTGCCAGCAGTTTATCTGGACAGGGCTTTTACACCGGGGAGCTGTTTTTT. It translates to CASSLSGQGFYTGELFF.

The genes are TRBV5-8 and TRBJ1-1; D not resolved. Per the germline V gene, CDR1 is SGHTS and CDR2 is YDEGEE. The CDR3 extends over 17 amino acids. The V and J ends lost 0 bases and 0 bases respectively, with 15 bases between them. The CDR3 region has the DNA TGTGCCAGCAGCTTGGGGGATTCCTCTTTCTTGAACACTGAAGCTTTCTTT. Translated, it gives CASSLGDSSFLNTEAFF.

The rearrangement links TRBV28 to TRBJ2-7, with a possible D match to TRBD2 (6 bases). The germline V and J ends were trimmed by 2 bases and 9 bases, with 11 bases remaining between them. Germline loops: CDR1 MDHEN, CDR2 SYDVKM. This CDR3 has 12 amino acids. The CDR3 sequence: CASSLTGGRQYV. The CDR3 DNA is TGTGCCAGCAGTTTAACCGGGGGTAGGCAGTACGTC.

This clone was recorded only once. The V gene is TRBV4-1, the J gene TRBJ2-2; D is undetermined. Germline CDR1 MGHRA, CDR2 YSYEKL. The CDR3 totals 16 residues. Trimming took off 3 bases at V and 1 base at J, with 12 bases between the two ends. In DNA form, the CDR3 reads TGCGCCAGCAGCCATCGCCAGGTCGTGAACACCGGGGAGCTGTTTTTT. As protein: CASSHRQVVNTGELFF.

J is TRBJ1-1 and V is TRBV5-1; unclear D gene. V lost 4 bases to trimming and J lost 2 bases, with 9 bases between them. The CDR3 contains 13 residues. The germline gives CDR1 SGHRS, CDR2 YFSETQ. The chain's CDR3 is CASSAGVNTEAFF. The CDR3 DNA follows: TGCGCCAGCAGCGCCGGGGTCAACACTGAAGCTTTCTTT.

In nucleotides, the CDR3 is TGTGCCAGCAGTTCGATGGGACAGGGTAACTATGGCTACACCTTC. Its translation: CASSSMGQGNYGYTF. The V and J genes are TRBV6-5 and TRBJ1-2; 9 bases align to TRBD1. The CDR3 consists of 15 residues. Germline lookup yields CDR1 MNHEY and CDR2 SVGAGI. The V and J ends lost 4 bases and 1 base, in that order; junction bases with no gene match: 4.

This sequence joins TRBV5-4 and TRBJ2-5, with TRBD1 matching over 12 bases. The germline CDR1 and CDR2 sequences are SGHNT and YYREEE (reference sequence). This CDR3 contains 17 residues. Trimming at V came to 4 bases and at J to 5 bases, leaving 12 bases not matched to a gene. CDR3 in DNA: TGTGCCAGCAGCCCAACCACCGGGACAGGGGGCCTGGAGACCCAGTACTTC. Residues: CASSPTTGTGGLETQYF.

The V gene is TRBV7-2, the J gene TRBJ2-5; D remains ambiguous. The CDR3 covers 14 residues. Germline V CDR1 and CDR2: SGHTA, FQGNSA. V was cut by 2 bases and J by 5 bases, with 12 bases left in between. The CDR3 bases are TGTGCCAGCAGCTTAATGCGGTCGAGCGAGACCCAGTACTTC. Translating it yields CASSLMRSSETQYF.

This clone was counted between two and nine times. The chain has TRBV5-1 and TRBJ2-1, with D perhaps TRBD1 (6 bases). Germline-derived CDR1 and CDR2 are SGHRS and YFSETQ. The CDR3 loop spans 15 amino acids. Between the trimmed V and J ends, which lost 4 bases and 0 bases, there was a span of 11 bases. DNA of the CDR3: TGCGCCAGCAGCCGTGGACAGAGCTCCTACAATGAGCAGTTCTTC. It translates to CASSRGQSSYNEQFF.

The rearrangement links TRBV29-1 to TRBJ2-7; the D is unclear. The CDR3 is 9 amino acids. Trimming removed 8 bases at V and 7 bases at J, with 9 bases between. The germline V gene has CDR1 SQVTM and CDR2 ANQGSEA. The CDR3 is CSPAWEQYV. The CDR3 region has the DNA TGCAGCCCGGCATGGGAGCAGTACGTC.

This rearrangement joins TRBV9 to TRBJ2-5; 10 bases fit TRBD2. From germline, CDR1 is SGDLS and CDR2 YYNGEE. Germline trimming cut 0 bases from V and 3 bases from J; bases unmatched to any gene: 2. This CDR3 region has 15 residues. This CDR3 reads CASSVVAGGKETQYF. The DNA for the CDR3 is TGTGCCAGCAGCGTAGTAGCGGGGGGCAAAGAGACCCAGTACTTC.

This chain uses TRBV5-1 with TRBJ1-2; TRBD1 might be the D (6 bases). The CDR3 spans 13 residues. Germline V lookup: CDR1 SGHRS, CDR2 YFSETQ. V lost 2 bases and J lost 8, with 13 bases in between. The CDR3 DNA follows: TGCGCCAGCAGCTTTAACCCAGGGGACGGCTACACCTTC. Protein: CASSFNPGDGYTF.